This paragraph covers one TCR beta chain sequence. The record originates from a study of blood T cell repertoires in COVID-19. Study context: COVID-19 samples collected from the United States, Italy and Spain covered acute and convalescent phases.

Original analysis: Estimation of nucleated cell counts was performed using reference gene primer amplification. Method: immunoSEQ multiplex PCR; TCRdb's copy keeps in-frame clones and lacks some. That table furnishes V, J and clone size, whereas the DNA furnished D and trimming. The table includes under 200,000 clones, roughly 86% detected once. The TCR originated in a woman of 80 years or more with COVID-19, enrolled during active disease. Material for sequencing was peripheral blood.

The CDR3 region is CASSQGPGTEAFF. CDR3 bases: TGTGCCAGCAGCCAAGGGCCGGGCACTGAAGCTTTCTTT. This sequence joins TRBV3-1 (or the pseudogene TRBV3-2) and TRBJ1-1, with D hard to call. The V gene lost 1 base and the J gene lost 4 bases, with 7 bases spanning the gap. CDR1 and CDR2 from the germline V gene are LGHDT and YNNKEL (reference sequence). CDR3 length: 13 residues.